Below are 5 T cell receptor beta chains sequenced from a single sample in a study of CD8 T cells in ankylosing spondylitis. TCRdb reanalysed the 5' RACE reads using MiXCR and keeps one entry per CDR3 protein. The sample holds about 90,000 distinct CDR3 sequences, roughly 8.5% seen once. These receptors have no known antigen. Study findings and constraints: What seemed typical of ankylosing spondylitis blood was a TCR beta motif built from 7 or 8 highly homologous variants.

The source material was blood, either unsorted or a sorted T cell fraction (not recorded which). The receptors stem from a male donor with ankylosing spondylitis.

This clonotype appeared a few times. This rearrangement joins TRBV20-1 to TRBJ2-5; the match to TRBD1 covers 7 bases. Germline V gene lookup returns CDR1 DFQATT and CDR2 SNEGSKA (reference sequence). The CDR3 is made up of 15 amino acids. V lost 0 bases to trimming and J lost 1 base; unmatched junction nucleotides: 5. CDR3 region: CSARDDRASQETQYF. CDR3 DNA sequence: TGCAGTGCTAGAGATGACAGGGCCAGCCAAGAGACCCAGTACTTC.

Written as DNA, the CDR3 is TGTGCCAGCAGCTCCCCCGGGGGCGGGAGGTCCTACGAGCAGTACTTC. This codes for CASSSPGGGRSYEQYF. The chain uses TRBV7-9 and TRBJ2-7; the match to TRBD2 covers 8 bases. Unmatched junction bases numbered 9, after V lost 4 bases and J lost 1 base. The germline CDR1 and CDR2 sequences are SEHNR and FQNEAQ (reference sequence). The CDR3 is made up of 16 amino acids.

This clonotype was counted only a few times. This chain connects TRBV6-1 to TRBJ1-5; 7 bases match TRBD1. V gave up 8 bases and J gave up 0 bases; unmatched junction bases: 13. CDR3 length: 17 amino acids. Germline-derived CDR1 and CDR2 are MNHNS and SASEGT. This chain's CDR3 is CASLPYGEGASNQPQHF. The CDR3 DNA sequence: TGTGCCAGCCTACCCTATGGAGAGGGGGCTAGCAATCAGCCCCAGCATTTT.

The chain has TRBV2 and TRBJ1-5; unclear D gene. V shed 3 bases and J shed 3 bases, with 6 bases lying between them. CDR3 size: 13 residues. Germline CDR1 reads SNHLY; CDR2 reads FYNNEI. The CDR3 sequence is CASSDSYNQPQHF. The CDR3 DNA reads as TGTGCCAGCAGTGACAGCTACAATCAGCCCCAGCATTTT.

This clonotype has a count of ten or more. J is TRBJ2-5 and V is TRBV12-3 or TRBV12-4, with 9 bases identical to TRBD2. The CDR3 extends over 15 amino acids. V lost 5 bases, J lost 2 bases, and 6 bases stayed unmatched. The CDR3 spells CASSALAGLQETQYF. The DNA for the CDR3 is TGTGCCAGCAGTGCACTAGCGGGTCTACAAGAGACCCAGTACTTC.